This T cell receptor (beta chain) was recorded in a study of OX40 agonist ivuxolimab in advanced cancers. Across the whole study: The drug used for patients, ivuxolimab, was an agonistic anti-OX40 (CD134) antibody. Patients were infused with ivuxolimab every 2 weeks at 0.01 to 10 mg/kg. With a range of roughly 20 to 80, age averaged approximately 55 years, and around 80% were male.

With autoimmune disease history or systemic immunosuppression, patients were excluded. Looked up from germline, CDR1 is LNHDA and CDR2 is SQIVND (reference sequence). The CDR3 is made up of 15 amino acids. V gave up 8 bases and J gave up 1 base, with 17 bases separating them. Data came from immunoSEQ multiplex PCR; TCRdb stores just in-frame clones and leaves some out. The profile covers tens of thousands of clones, with 90% appearing a single time and 10% to 13% taken by the ten largest. The V call is TRBV19, the J call TRBJ1-1; tentatively, D is TRBD1 (5 bases). This specimen was CD4+ or CD8+ T cells sorted from blood, taken in a trial of the OX40 agonist ivuxolimab. The clonotype originates from an adult with an advanced solid tumor such as melanoma, head and neck, liver or kidney cancer. The CDR3 DNA is TGTGCCAGTTCGCTGGGGCCGGGTAGGAACACTGAAGCTTTCTTT. Residues: CASSLGPGRNTEAFF.